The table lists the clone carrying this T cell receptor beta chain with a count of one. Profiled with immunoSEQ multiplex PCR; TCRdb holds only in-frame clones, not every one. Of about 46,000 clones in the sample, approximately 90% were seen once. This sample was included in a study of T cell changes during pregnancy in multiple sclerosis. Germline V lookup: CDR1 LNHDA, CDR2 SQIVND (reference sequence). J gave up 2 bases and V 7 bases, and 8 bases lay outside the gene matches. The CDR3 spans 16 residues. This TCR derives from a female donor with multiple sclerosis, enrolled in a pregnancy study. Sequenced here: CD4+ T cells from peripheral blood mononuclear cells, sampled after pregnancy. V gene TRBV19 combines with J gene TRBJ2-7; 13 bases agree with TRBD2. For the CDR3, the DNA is TGTGCCAGTATGGACATGGGACTAGCGGGGCCCTACGAGCAGTACTTC. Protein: CASMDMGLAGPYEQYF.